The entry that follows covers one T cell receptor beta chain sequence. What it binds is unknown. This CDR3 region has 14 residues. The V end was cut by 4 bases, the J end by 7 bases, with 11 bases between. Patients included in sequencing had previously demonstrated CD8+CD57+ cell expansion by flow cytometry. With no exception, the patients had severe acquired aplastic anemia. The data originate from a study of CD8+CD57+ T cells in acquired aplastic anemia. Background on the study: Sorted CD4+ and CD8+ cells gave an average of approximately 3 ug of DNA.

CDR3 and TCR beta VDJ profiling relied on a genomic DNA template. TCRdb itself ran the reads through MiXCR, one entry per CDR3 protein. The table has about 220,000 distinct CDR3 sequences, around 45% seen once. Findings and caveats of the study: Approximately 29 was the count of CD8+ CDR3 sequences that patients shared with controls. Controls and patients did not differ significantly in CD8+ Simpson's diversity.

The sequencing input was sorted CD4+, CD8+, or CD8+CD57+ T cells (not recorded which) from PBMCs. The chain has TRBV12-3 or TRBV12-4 and TRBJ1-6; D possibly corresponds to TRBD1 (5 bases). This sequence was found in a human donor with aplastic anemia. The CDR3 region is CASSSGTENSPLHF. For the CDR3, the DNA is TGTGCCAGCAGTTCTGGGACGGAGAATTCACCCCTCCACTTT.